What follows is one T cell receptor (beta chain) and its context. The data derive from a study of blood T cell repertoires in COVID-19. Study at large: T cells, B-cell-depleted T cells, or PBMCs supplied cDNA or gDNA.

This CDR3 spans 19 amino acids. The data were produced by immunoSEQ multiplex PCR, yet TCRdb's version contains in-frame clones alone and is incomplete. The table lists 130,000 to 150,000 clones, about 85% of them singletons. Sequenced input: peripheral blood. The clonotype comes from a human donor in a cohort sampled during active COVID-19. The chain uses TRBV21-1 and TRBJ1-3; the table's D call, TRBD1, was not checked against the DNA. TRBV21-1 is designated a pseudogene. The CDR3 DNA follows: TGTGCCAGCACGACGGAGGGGGACAGGGACTGTATTTCTGGAAACACCATATATTTT. It yields the protein CASTTEGDRDCISGNTIYF.